The rows below give T cell receptor beta chains drawn from one sample of a study of cytomegalovirus exposure and HLA in healthy donors. Sequenced by immunoSEQ multiplex PCR; TCRdb stores in-frame clones only, minus some. Here the sample spans about 170,000 clones, over 80% being singletons. The source material was PBMCs. These receptors were collected from a woman aged 50 to 60 in good health and CMV-seropositive. Each CDR3 is given without its conserved first and last residue. The order of the fields is V gene, J gene, CDR3 protein.

v_call: TRBV19; j_call: TRBJ1-3; cdr3_aa: ASTQQGAISGNTIY
v_call: TRBV29-1; j_call: TRBJ2-2; cdr3_aa: SAGRGTSNTGELF
v_call: TRBV7-3; j_call: TRBJ2-7; cdr3_aa: ASSPEISREQY
v_call: TRBV29-1; j_call: TRBJ1-1; cdr3_aa: SVAQQGATEAF
v_call: TRBV2; j_call: TRBJ2-7; cdr3_aa: ASRDRGFEQY
v_call: TRBV19; j_call: TRBJ2-1; cdr3_aa: ASSPQRSSYNEQF
v_call: TRBV19; j_call: -; cdr3_aa: ASSIGLSSYEQY
v_call: TRBV7-3; j_call: TRBJ2-3; cdr3_aa: ASSLMAGALSTDTQY
v_call: TRBV7-9; j_call: TRBJ1-4; cdr3_aa: ASSERTGGNEKLF
v_call: TRBV7-6; j_call: TRBJ2-1; cdr3_aa: ASSPRHTSYNEQF
v_call: TRBV19; j_call: TRBJ1-2; cdr3_aa: ASIDSGYGYT
v_call: TRBV15; j_call: TRBJ1-4; cdr3_aa: ATSREKTGVLSDEKLF
v_call: TRBV5-8; j_call: TRBJ2-3; cdr3_aa: ASSLRGADTQY
v_call: TRBV5-4; j_call: TRBJ2-5; cdr3_aa: ASSRLAETQY
v_call: TRBV6-5; j_call: TRBJ1-6; cdr3_aa: ASSYPEANSPLH
v_call: TRBV10-3; j_call: TRBJ2-7; cdr3_aa: AISEEQGASEQY
v_call: TRBV5-8; j_call: TRBJ2-5; cdr3_aa: ASSAPSRGAKETQY
v_call: TRBV28; j_call: TRBJ1-2; cdr3_aa: ASRSGTGNYGYT
v_call: TRBV19; j_call: TRBJ1-2; cdr3_aa: ASGPQGYGYGYT
v_call: TRBV7-8; j_call: TRBJ1-2; cdr3_aa: ASSLSGYYGYT
v_call: TRBV15; j_call: TRBJ1-2; cdr3_aa: ATRREVGREDGYT
v_call: TRBV28; j_call: TRBJ2-5; cdr3_aa: ASSSRRFPGETQY
v_call: TRBV28; j_call: TRBJ2-7; cdr3_aa: ASLGSVTYEQY
v_call: TRBV21-1; j_call: TRBJ1-5; cdr3_aa: ASSKERIGRAGQPQH
v_call: TRBV6-5; j_call: TRBJ2-5; cdr3_aa: ASSYRPRDNQETQY
v_call: TRBV11-2; j_call: TRBJ2-2; cdr3_aa: ASSRRQPNTGELF
v_call: TRBV7-9; j_call: -; cdr3_aa: ASSLYGYEQY
v_call: TRBV25-1; j_call: TRBJ2-6; cdr3_aa: ASSERGPPSGANVLT
v_call: TRBV27; j_call: TRBJ2-5; cdr3_aa: ASRLGTKETQY
v_call: TRBV9; j_call: TRBJ1-6; cdr3_aa: ASSPDRPLGESSPLH
v_call: TRBV5-1; j_call: TRBJ1-1; cdr3_aa: ASSLGRGGTEAF
v_call: TRBV13; j_call: TRBJ2-6; cdr3_aa: ASSPTGMGANVLT
v_call: TRBV9; j_call: TRBJ1-3; cdr3_aa: ASSVSPTKAGNTIY
v_call: TRBV25-1; j_call: TRBJ2-3; cdr3_aa: ASSELGTGSRTDTQY
v_call: TRBV21-1; j_call: TRBJ1-5; cdr3_aa: ASSKEGKESGKDPQH
v_call: TRBV15; j_call: TRBJ1-5; cdr3_aa: ATSRETVQGQPQH
v_call: TRBV7-3; j_call: TRBJ2-3; cdr3_aa: ASSSGLAGGHTTQY
v_call: TRBV7-7; j_call: TRBJ2-1; cdr3_aa: ASSSAVGSYNEQF
v_call: TRBV19; j_call: TRBJ2-2; cdr3_aa: ASSFDRGLATGELF
v_call: TRBV5-1; j_call: TRBJ1-4; cdr3_aa: ASSWGQTNPTNEKLF